One and the same sample provided the 8 T cell receptor beta chains below, sequenced in a study of sequential checkpoint blockade in melanoma (dated 2019 in TCRdb). The receptor library was made with the immunoSEQ multiplex PCR assay. TCRdb took over this immuneACCESS table, retaining in-frame rearrangements with V and J assigned. Such tables are incomplete; in checked studies, under half of the missing clones stem from an unresolved V gene, and the remainder is unexplained. The sample table lists 30,000 to 45,000 clones, roughly 90% of them with a count of one. The top ten hold around 12% of the sample. The label giving this sample's treatment or condition can be read as: randomized to nivolumab then ipilimumab (arm A) or the reverse (arm B). The source material was CD8+ T cells sorted from blood (inferred from file names), sampled from a patient given nivolumab and ipilimumab in sequence. Source of these receptors: a human donor with melanoma.

This clone was seen a few times. This chain links TRBV19 with TRBJ1-3, with D uncertain. Germline loops: CDR1 LNHDA, CDR2 SQIVND (reference sequence). Trimming left V 2 bases short and J 0 bases short, with 8 bases between. The CDR3 totals 15 residues. The CDR3 coding sequence is TGTGCCAGTAGTATACGGGATTACTCTGGAAACACCATATATTTT. Residues: CASSIRDYSGNTIYF.

This clone was observed a handful of times. This chain connects TRBV28 to TRBJ2-7; 11 positions match TRBD1. The CDR3 has 15 amino acids. CDR1 MDHEN and CDR2 SYDVKM come from the germline V gene. The trim removed 5 bases at V and 5 bases at J, leaving 8 bases unmatched. CDR3 residues: CASSTRDRGSNEQYF. CDR3 in DNA: TGTGCCAGCAGTACCAGGGACAGGGGGTCTAACGAGCAGTACTTC. Based on the CDR3 plus reference TRBV28 and TRBJ2-7, the full variable domain is DVKVTQSSRYLVKRTGEKVFLECVQDMDHENMFWYRQDPGLGLRLIYFSYDVKMKEKGDIPEGYSVSREKKERFSLILESASTNQTSMYLCASSTRDRGSNEQYFGPGTRLTVT.

This clone showed up just once. This chain uses TRBV19 with TRBJ2-1; D uncertain. The V and J ends lost 5 bases and 4 bases respectively, with 9 bases between them. CDR1 LNHDA and CDR2 SQIVND come from the germline V gene (reference sequence). This CDR3 contains 13 residues. CDR3 sequence (DNA): TGTGCCAGTAGTCCCCCTCTTTACAATGAGCAGTTCTTC. It translates to CASSPPLYNEQFF.

This sequence joins TRBV7-9 and TRBJ2-5, with TRBD1 matching 7 bases. The tail of the sequence fits TRBJ2-7 better, so the J call may be wrong. Germline V gene sequence: CDR1 SEHNR, CDR2 FQNEAQ (reference sequence). The CDR3 totals 17 residues. The CDR3 here is CASSSLGGQGVSYEQYF. CDR3 nucleotide sequence: TGTGCCAGCAGCTCACTAGGCGGGCAGGGGGTATCCTACGAGCAGTACTTC.

In its sample, this clone was seen once. The V gene is TRBV30, the J gene TRBJ2-3; D is unresolved. The germline V gene encodes CDR1 GTSNPN and CDR2 SVGIG (reference sequence). This CDR3 is built from 11 residues. V was trimmed by 1 base and J by 4 bases, leaving 3 bases between them. CDR3 DNA: TGTGCCTGGAGTGCTGCAGATACGCAGTATTTT. Translation: CAWSAADTQYF.

This chain links TRBV11-2 with TRBJ1-1, with TRBD1 as a possible D gene (5 bases). Per the germline V gene, CDR1 is SGHAT and CDR2 is FQNNGV. Trimming cost V 5 bases and J 1 base, with 11 bases left between them. The CDR3 extends over 14 amino acids. CDR3 residues: CASSLLTANTEAFF. CDR3 DNA sequence: TGTGCCAGCAGCCTCCTGACAGCGAACACTGAAGCTTTCTTT.

V gene TRBV9 combines with J gene TRBJ2-1; TRBD1 might be the D (5 bases). Germline loops: CDR1 SGDLS, CDR2 YYNGEE. This CDR3 is built from 17 residues. Between the trimmed V and J ends, which lost 3 bases and 3 bases, there was a span of 19 bases. The CDR3 sequence: CASSASVVDSIYNEQFF. The CDR3 DNA reads as TGTGCCAGCAGCGCCTCTGTCGTCGACAGCATCTACAATGAGCAGTTCTTC.

The chain links TRBV27 to TRBJ2-7; D call uncertain. V lost 0 bases and J lost 7, with 10 bases in between. The CDR3 extends over 13 amino acids. The germline V gene has CDR1 MNHEY and CDR2 SMNVEV (reference sequence). CDR3 sequence: CASSLSRQNEQYF. In DNA, the CDR3 is TGTGCCAGCAGTTTATCCAGACAAAATGAGCAGTACTTC.